This T cell receptor (beta chain) was observed in a study of blood T cells in healthy people across ages (dated by TCRdb to the mid-2010s). Study-wide context: In model experiments, roughly one uniquely barcoded TCR beta cDNA molecule per two T cells was captured by template switching. For two donors (one aged 18 to 29 and one aged 80 or older), the study analyzed two additional independent replicas of 1 million unique cDNA reads from the same blood draw. The donors were divided into four age groups: young (average around 15 years), middle-aged (about 39), aged (approximately 62) and long-lived (82). Donors of different ages were randomly distributed across sequencing lanes to avoid experimental bias. The study measured age-related changes in TCR beta repertoire diversity using deep sequencing normalized with unique cDNA molecular identifiers.

In this sample, this clonotype turned up a few times. There is no known antigen for this receptor. Nothing much larger sits one base from this clone, and base qualities are not available. Library construction relied on 5' RACE. Data came from an Illumina HiSeq 2500. A second PCR of about 6 to 11 cycles was run with a J-beta primer mix and a sample-barcoded 5' primer. Each TCR beta cDNA molecule received a unique molecular identifier from a template-switch 5' adaptor carrying 12 random nucleotides. Each sample yielded at least 2.5 million CDR3-containing paired-end reads. First-strand cDNA synthesis was performed from all RNA using the Mint cDNA synthesis kit, with priming by a TRBC-specific oligonucleotide. Following uracil-DNA glycosylase treatment, all cDNA underwent a first 18-cycle PCR with the universal primers M1SS and BC2_uni_R. Under the source paper's analysis protocol: For normalization, 1 million high-quality reads, each with a distinct molecular identifier, were randomly selected from each sample. Instead of being binned into consensus sequences, reads that shared molecular identifiers were thrown out. CDR3 identification, clonotype clustering and error correction used MiTCR with a Q25 quality threshold and the strictest error-elimination algorithm. A nonparametric unseen species model with Euler transformation was used to estimate a lower bound on total TCR beta diversity. Starting from the raw public reads, TCRdb applied fastp trimming at Q25, assembled clones with MiXCR and retained in-frame beta chains. Records with the same CDR3 protein are collapsed into one entry carrying the most frequent genes and DNA. Here the V and J calls rest on TCRdb's processing, not on the authors' analysis. The sample table records more than 650,000 distinct CDR3 sequences; 20% to 25% of these occur just once. Approximately 20% of the sample rests with the top ten.

General conclusions and limits of the study: As age increased, observed TCR beta diversity per million T cells dropped in a roughly linear way, and a significant reduction was already evident by age 40. Observed TCR beta diversity correlated strongly with the percentage of naive T cells measured by flow cytometry. Bulk unsorted PBMC profiling prevented conclusive comparison of naive and antigen-experienced compartments. Compared with the aged group, the long-lived group had more naive CD4+ T cells, fewer expanded clones and increased TCR diversity, a pattern suggesting age selection. Because the CMV infection status of the donors was unknown, age-related changes in expanded clonotypes may potentially have been confounded. Estimates of total diversity based on one million sequenced T cells were considered lower bounds and underestimates.

The donors were roughly 39 Caucasian individuals from Russia, aged roughly 6 to 100 years, who were systemically healthy. Each donor gave about 9.7 milliliters of peripheral blood, drawn into EDTA-treated Vacutainer tubes. PBMCs were isolated by Ficoll-Paque density-gradient centrifugation, with at least 6 million obtained per sample. Total RNA was extracted from PBMCs with Trizol reagent, with at least 6 micrograms obtained per sample. For every donor, flow cytometry on a PBMC aliquot measured the percentage of naive CD45RAhigh/CD27high T cells. Inclusive of the bounding cysteine and phenylalanine, the CDR3 is 13 residues long. CDR3 DNA only is kept here, 39 bases in frame from base 1. Trimming removed 3 bases from V and 7 bases from J, leaving 10 bases between the germline ends. From a lookup of the germline V gene, CDR1 and CDR2 are KGHSH and LQKENI.

This receptor chain uses TRBV18 and TRBJ2-4, with the D gene not confidently named. The receptor's source is a man in his sixties or seventies in good health. Sequencing input: blood. The nucleotides are TGTGCCAGCTCACCCACCTTCGCGAACATTCAGTACTTC. Its protein is CASSPTFANIQYF.